This TCR beta chain was identified during a study of graft-versus-host responses after intestinal transplantation. Overall study: Each recipient received a multivisceral, liver-intestinal, or isolated intestinal graft. Study-wide points: Circulating GvH clone levels at their peak were associated with HvG declines (early post-transplant).

TCRdb's table, derived via immunoSEQ multiplex PCR, lists solely in-frame clones and lacks some. This sample yields some 95,000 clones, of which roughly nine tenths are seen a single time; about 0.45% belongs to the top ten. Trimming took 5 bases from V and 2 from J; bases not matched to a gene: 4. CDR3 length equals 14 residues. Germline V lookup: CDR1 MNHEY, CDR2 SMNVEV (reference sequence). Worth noting for this clone: Its matching antigen is unknown.

The chain has TRBV27 and TRBJ2-7; 9 bases are shared with TRBD1. The input for sequencing was unstimulated CD8+ T cells sorted from spleen or lymph node cells, taken before intestinal transplant. This receptor was identified in a human donor who received an intestinal transplant. The CDR3 reads CASSPGQGPYEQYF. The CDR3 nucleotides are TGTGCCAGCAGTCCGGGACAGGGCCCCTACGAGCAGTACTTC.